The entry below describes one T cell receptor beta chain. What it recognizes is unknown. The sample originates from a study of T cell responses to AZD1222 COVID-19 vaccine. Study-wide points: Repertoires were collected only later (after the peak T cell response had occurred).

Clones were read by immunoSEQ multiplex PCR, and TCRdb kept only the in-frame ones, dropping some. Here the sample spans around 150,000 clones, about nine tenths being singletons. Sequences were derived from peripheral blood, sampled on day 0 of AZD1222 vaccination. The TCR comes from an adult in good health.

The CDR3 nucleotides are TGTGCCAGCAGCCAAGCTTTTCGTAACCCAAAACATGGCTACACCTTC. Protein: CASSQAFRNPKHGYTF. The chain links TRBV3-1 (or the pseudogene TRBV3-2) to TRBJ1-2; D remains ambiguous. Trimming left V 1 base short and J 6 bases short, with 18 bases between. Germline loops: CDR1 LGHDT, CDR2 YNNKEL (reference sequence). This CDR3 is 16 amino acids long.